The TCR beta chain under discussion was sequenced for a study of CD8 T cells in ankylosing spondylitis. The V and J ends lost 6 bases and 5 bases respectively, with 13 bases between them. The germline V gene has CDR1 SQVTM and CDR2 ANQGSEA. The CDR3 consists of 13 residues. One entry per CDR3 protein, called by TCRdb with MiXCR from the 5' RACE reads. Found here are 350,000 to 450,000 distinct CDR3 sequences, roughly 20% of them singletons; the top ten hold around 13%. The receptor comes from a male donor with ankylosing spondylitis or in good health (not recorded which). The V gene is TRBV29-1, the J gene TRBJ2-2; D is unresolved. The sample comprised blood, either unsorted or a sorted T cell fraction (not recorded which). CDR3: CSVTTPETGELFF. The CDR3 bases are TGCAGCGTAACGACCCCTGAAACCGGGGAGCTGTTTTTT.